The 8 T cell receptor beta chains below were found in one sample sequenced in a study of CD8 T cells in ankylosing spondylitis. No cognate antigen is known for these TCRs. TCRdb reanalysed the 5' RACE reads using MiXCR and keeps one entry per CDR3 protein. The sample shows roughly 670,000 distinct CDR3 sequences, under 20% of them seen only once. Overall study results and limits: Characteristic of ankylosing spondylitis blood, it appeared, was a TCR beta motif comprising several highly homologous variants.

Sequenced material: blood, either unsorted or a sorted T cell fraction (not recorded which). The receptor source for this set is a male donor with ankylosing spondylitis.

The chain joins TRBV5-1 to TRBJ2-5; 7 positions agree with TRBD1. J gave up 5 bases and V 6 bases, and 10 bases lay outside the gene matches. The CDR3 contains 14 residues. Per the germline V gene, CDR1 is SGHRS and CDR2 is YFSETQ. CDR3 nucleotide sequence: TGCGCCAGCACAACAGAGGGGGCAAGGGAGACCCAGTACTTC. Its translation: CASTTEGARETQYF. Together with reference TRBV5-1 and TRBJ2-5, the CDR3 gives the full variable domain: KAGVTQTPRYLIKTRGQQVTLSCSPISGHRSVSWYQQTPGQGLQFLFEYFSETQRNKGNFPGRFSGRQFSNSRSEMNVSTLELGDSALYLCASTTEGARETQYFGPGTRLLVL.

This clonotype was detected a few times. J is TRBJ2-3 and V is TRBV4-2; 10 bases are a match to TRBD2. Germline trimming cut 5 bases from V and 2 bases from J; bases unmatched to any gene: 4. Germline V gene data show CDR1 as LGHNA and CDR2 as YNFKEQ. This CDR3 comprises 15 residues. The CDR3 spells CASSRTSGHTDTQYF. CDR3 DNA sequence: TGTGCCAGCAGCAGGACTAGCGGTCACACAGATACGCAGTATTTT.

The chain has TRBV24-1 and TRBJ2-3; 10 nucleotides line up with TRBD2. Trimming cost V 3 bases and J 6 bases; bases outside gene matches: 17. CDR3 length: 19 residues. The germline V gene encodes CDR1 KGHDR and CDR2 SFDVKD. CDR3 amino acids: CATSDRRQGRTSGADTQYF. The CDR3 region has the DNA TGTGCCACCAGTGATCGACGACAGGGCAGGACTAGCGGAGCGGATACGCAGTATTTT.

This clonotype occurred a few times. V and J are TRBV2 and TRBJ2-3; 8 bases match TRBD1. The CDR3 has 14 residues. Per germline, CDR1 SNHLY and CDR2 FYNNEI. V dropped 8 bases and J dropped 0; count of bases not matched to a gene: 4. This chain's CDR3 is CASGQGLSTDTQYF. CDR3 DNA sequence: TGTGCCAGCGGACAGGGATTAAGCACAGATACGCAGTATTTT.

The chain uses TRBV7-8 and TRBJ2-1; the D gene is possibly TRBD2 (6 bases). The germline V and J ends were trimmed by 8 bases and 4 bases, with 15 bases remaining between them. Germline CDR1 is SGHVS and CDR2 is FQNEAQ. The CDR3 spans 14 residues. The CDR3: CASCRLANYNEQFF. The CDR3 DNA sequence: TGTGCCAGCTGCCGGCTAGCGAATTACAATGAGCAGTTCTTC.

This clonotype was picked up a small number of times. This rearrangement joins TRBV29-1 to TRBJ2-1; either TRBD1 or TRBD2 may fit D (6 bases each). Deletions cut 2 bases from V and 10 bases from J, with 18 bases between. CDR3 length: 14 amino acids. Looked up from germline, CDR1 is SQVTM and CDR2 is ANQGSEA. The DNA for the CDR3 is TGCAGCGTTGAAACCCGGGGGCCGATGGGGGAGCAGTTCTTC. This translates into CSVETRGPMGEQFF.

The chain carries TRBV6-1 and TRBJ2-7, with D maybe TRBD2 (5 bases). Germline V gene lookup returns CDR1 MNHNS and CDR2 SASEGT. Trimming left V 4 bases short and J 0 bases short, with 13 bases between. This CDR3 region has 15 residues. The CDR3 loop reads CASSVEDSSSYEQYF. The CDR3 DNA reads TGTGCCAGCAGTGTCGAGGACTCCAGCTCCTACGAGCAGTACTTC.

Regarding this clonotype: A much larger clone is a single base away; this may be a read error. The V and J genes are TRBV7-2 and TRBJ2-1; unclear D gene. The germline CDR1 and CDR2 sequences are SGHTA and FQGNSA. The CDR3 is 15 residues long. Trimming pared 3 bases from V and 2 bases from J, leaving 11 bases between. The CDR3 reads CASSLWESPYNEQFF. The CDR3 DNA reads TGTGCCAGCAGCTTGTGGGAAAGCCCCTACAATGAGCAGTTCTTC. The full variable domain, with the rest looked up from reference TRBV7-2 and TRBJ2-1, is GAGVSQSPSNKVTEKGKDVELRCDPISGHTALYWYRQSLGQGLEFLIYFQGNSAPDKSGLPSDRFSAERTGGSVSTLTIQRTQQEDSAVYLCASSLWESPYNEQFFGPGTRLTVL.